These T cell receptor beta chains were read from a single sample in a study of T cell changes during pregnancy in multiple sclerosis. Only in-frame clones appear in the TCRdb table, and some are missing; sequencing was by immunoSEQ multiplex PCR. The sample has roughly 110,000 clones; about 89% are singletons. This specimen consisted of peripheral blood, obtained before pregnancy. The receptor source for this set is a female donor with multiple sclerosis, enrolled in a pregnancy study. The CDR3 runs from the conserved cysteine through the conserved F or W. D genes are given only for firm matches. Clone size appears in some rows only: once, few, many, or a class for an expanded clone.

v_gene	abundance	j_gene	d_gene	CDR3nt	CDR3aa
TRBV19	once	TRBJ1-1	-	TGTGCCAGTCCCGGACAGTTTGAAGCTTTCTTT	CASPGQFEAFF
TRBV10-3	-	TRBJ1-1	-	TGTGCCATCAGTGAGTCGGCAGGCGCCACTGAAGCTTTCTTT	CAISESAGATEAFF
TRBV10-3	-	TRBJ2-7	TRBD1	TGTGCCATCAGTGAAAAGGCAGGGGGTGAGCAGTACTTC	CAISEKAGGEQYF
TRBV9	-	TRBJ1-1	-	TGTGCCAGCAGCGTACTGAACCGGGTGAACACTGAAGCTTTCTTT	CASSVLNRVNTEAFF
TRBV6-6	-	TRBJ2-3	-	TGTGCCAGCAGTTATCGGGGTCGGGCTAGCACAGATACGCAGTATTTT	CASSYRGRASTDTQYF
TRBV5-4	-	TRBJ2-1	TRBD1	TGTGCCAGCAGCGGGGGGGACAGGGGACTTTACAATGAGCAGTTCTTC	CASSGGDRGLYNEQFF
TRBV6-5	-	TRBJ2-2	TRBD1	TGTGCCAGCAGTCCTACAGGGGAAACCGGGGAGCTGTTTTTT	CASSPTGETGELFF
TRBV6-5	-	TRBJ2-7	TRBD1	TGTGCCAGCAGTCCGGGACAGATTAAGGTCGAGCAGTACTTC	CASSPGQIKVEQYF
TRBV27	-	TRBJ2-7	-	TGTGCCAGCAGTTCTACCTCCTACGAGCAGTACTTC	CASSSTSYEQYF
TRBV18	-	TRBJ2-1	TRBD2	TGTGCCAGCTCACCATTTAGCGGGACGTCCTACAATGAGCAGTTCTTC	CASSPFSGTSYNEQFF
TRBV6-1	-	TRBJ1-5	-	TGTGCCAGCAGTGTTGACCGATCCGGGAATCAGCCCCAGCATTTT	CASSVDRSGNQPQHF
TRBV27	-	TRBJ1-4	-	TGTGCCAGCAGTTTTGACAGTCTGAATGAAAAACTGTTTTTT	CASSFDSLNEKLFF
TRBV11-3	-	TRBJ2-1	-	TGTGCCAGCAGCTCGGGGACTCGCGAGCAGTTCTTC	CASSSGTREQFF
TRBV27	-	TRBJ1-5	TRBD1	TGTGCCAGCAGAAGGACAGGCTCGAACCAGCCCCAGCATTTT	CASRRTGSNQPQHF
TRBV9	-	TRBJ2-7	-	TGTGCCAGCAGCGTTTCGACAGGAACCTACGAGCAGTACTTC	CASSVSTGTYEQYF
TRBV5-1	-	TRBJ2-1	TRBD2	TGCGCCAGCAGCTCCCGGACTAGCGGGGGGGATAGTGAGCAGTTCTTC	CASSSRTSGGDSEQFF
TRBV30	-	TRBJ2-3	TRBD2	TGTGCCTGGAGTGCACTAGCGGGAGTCTCAGATACGCAGTATTTT	CAWSALAGVSDTQYF
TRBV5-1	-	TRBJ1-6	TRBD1	TGCGCCAGCCGGGACAGTTTAAATTCACCCCTCCACTTT	CASRDSLNSPLHF
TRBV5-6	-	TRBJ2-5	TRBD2	TGTGCCAGCAGCTCGCGGACTAGCGGGATATGGGAGACCCAGTACTTC	CASSSRTSGIWETQYF
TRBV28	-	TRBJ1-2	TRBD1	TGTGCCAGCAGGGACCTGACAGGGAACTATGGCTACACCTTC	CASRDLTGNYGYTF
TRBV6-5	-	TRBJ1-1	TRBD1	TGTGCCAGCAGTATCCGGGACAGGAGAGAAGCTTTCTTT	CASSIRDRREAFF
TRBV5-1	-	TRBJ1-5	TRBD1	TGCGCCAGCAGCTTGGGCGACAGGGATGGTCAGCCCCAGCATTTT	CASSLGDRDGQPQHF
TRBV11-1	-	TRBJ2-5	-	TGTGCCAGCAGCCCCCGGTTGGTCCCCCAAGAGACCCAGTACTTC	CASSPRLVPQETQYF
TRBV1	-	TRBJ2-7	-	TGCACCCCCCGGCCCAGGGACTACGAGCAGTACTTC	CTPRPRDYEQYF
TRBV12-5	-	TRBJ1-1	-	TGTGCTAGTGGTTTGGCCGCAGGGGCAGGCGCTGAAGCTTTCTTT	CASGLAAGAGAEAFF
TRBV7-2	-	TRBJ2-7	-	TGTGCCAGCAGCTTAGGCCCGACAACCGAGCAGTACTTC	CASSLGPTTEQYF
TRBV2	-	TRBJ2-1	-	TGTGCCAGCAGTGAATCCGCGGGACCGAAGTTCCATGAGCAGTTCTTC	CASSESAGPKFHEQFF
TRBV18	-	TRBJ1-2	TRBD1	TGTGCCAGCTCACCCGGACAGGGTTTAGGTGGCTACACCTTC	CASSPGQGLGGYTF
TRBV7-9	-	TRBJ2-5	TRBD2	TGTGCCAGCAGCCCGGGACTAGCGATAGAAGAGACCCAGTACTTC	CASSPGLAIEETQYF
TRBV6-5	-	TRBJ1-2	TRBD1	TGTGCCAGCAGTACACCGGGACAGGGGTATGGCTACACCTTC	CASSTPGQGYGYTF
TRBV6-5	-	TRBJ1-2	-	TGTGCCAGCAGTCTACGGGGGGATCGACTTGGCTACACCTTC	CASSLRGDRLGYTF
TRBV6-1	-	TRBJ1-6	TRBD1	TGTGCCAGCACCGGGACAGGGAATGGATCACCCCTCCACTTT	CASTGTGNGSPLHF
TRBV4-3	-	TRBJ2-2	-	TGCGCCAGCAGCCAAGAGGAGGGCCGGGCCGGGGAGCTGTTTTTT	CASSQEEGRAGELFF
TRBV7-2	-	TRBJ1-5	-	TGTGCCAGCAGCTTGCTGTCGGGTCAGCCCCAGCATTTT	CASSLLSGQPQHF
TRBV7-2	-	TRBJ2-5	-	TGTGCCAGCAGCTTATTAGGACATAGGGGAAAAGAGACCCAGTACTTC	CASSLLGHRGKETQYF
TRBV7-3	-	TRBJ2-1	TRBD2	TGTGCCAGCAGCATGACTAGCGGGGGCTACAATGAGCAGTTCTTC	CASSMTSGGYNEQFF
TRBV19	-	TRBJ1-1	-	TGTGCCAGTAGTATTAGGGGCCAACAGATAAGGAACACTGAAGCTTTCTTT	CASSIRGQQIRNTEAFF
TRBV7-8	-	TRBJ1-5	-	TGTGCCAGCAGCCCCCTAGGGGGGGGGTACAATCAGCCCCAGCATTTT	CASSPLGGGYNQPQHF
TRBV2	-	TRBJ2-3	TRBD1	TGTGCCAGCAGTGACGTTGGCAGGGGGACGGATACGCAGTATTTT	CASSDVGRGTDTQYF
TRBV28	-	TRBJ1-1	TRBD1	TGTGCCACCCGGACAGGGAACACTGAAGCTTTCTTT	CATRTGNTEAFF
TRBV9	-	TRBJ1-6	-	TGTGCCAGCAGCGGGGGGGAAAACTATAATTCACCCCTCCACTTT	CASSGGENYNSPLHF
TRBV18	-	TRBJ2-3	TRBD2	TGTGCCAGCTCACCGCTGGCGGGAGGGTCAGATACGCAGTATTTT	CASSPLAGGSDTQYF
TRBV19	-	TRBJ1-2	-	TGTGCCAGTAGTAGGACAGATATCTATGGCTACACCTTC	CASSRTDIYGYTF
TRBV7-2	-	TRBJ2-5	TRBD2	TGTGCCAGCAGCTTGGACGGGGGGGAAGAGACCCAGTACTTC	CASSLDGGEETQYF
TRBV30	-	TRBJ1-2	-	TGTGCCTGGAGTGTTAAGGACAGCTATGGCTACACCTTC	CAWSVKDSYGYTF
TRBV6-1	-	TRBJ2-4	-	TGTGCCAGCCATCTCGGACTCTCAACCAAAAACATTCAGTACTTC	CASHLGLSTKNIQYF
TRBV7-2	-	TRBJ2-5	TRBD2	TGTGCCAGCAGCTCCACCGCCCCGGGAGGGGGACAAGAGACCCAGTACTTC	CASSSTAPGGGQETQYF
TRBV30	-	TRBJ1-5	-	TGTGCCTGGAGTTCTACAGGGTTGGACCAGCCCCAGCATTTT	CAWSSTGLDQPQHF
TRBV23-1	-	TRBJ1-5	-	TGCGCCAGCAGTCTGGGGGCTGCGGTCAATCAGCCCCAGCATTTT	CASSLGAAVNQPQHF
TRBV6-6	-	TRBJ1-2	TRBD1	TGTGCCAGCAGTTCTACAGGGGGCGGATTCTTTGGCTACACCTTC	CASSSTGGGFFGYTF
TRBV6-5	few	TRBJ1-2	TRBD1	TGTGCCAGCAGGCAGGACAGGCAAGTGGTCTATGGCTACACCTTC	CASRQDRQVVYGYTF
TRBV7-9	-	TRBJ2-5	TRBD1	TGTGCCAGCAGCTTAAGCAGGGGGCGAGAGACCCAGTACTTC	CASSLSRGRETQYF
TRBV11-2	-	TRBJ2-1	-	TGTGCCAGCAGCTCTAGAGCGTCGCCCCACAATGAGCAGTTCTTC	CASSSRASPHNEQFF